Listed below are T cell receptor beta chains from one sample, sequenced in a study of T-cell memory formation after mild COVID-19. TCRdb redid the calling of the 5' RACE reads with MiXCR, one entry per CDR3 protein. The sample has around 340,000 distinct CDR3 sequences, about an eighth seen once. Sample: PBMCs or a T cell subset sorted from them (not recorded which). These receptors all stem from a man younger than 30 who had mild COVID-19 (a few samples of this study predate the infection). Cell type and time point are not known. CDR3s include the opening cysteine and the closing phenylalanine or tryptophan. Each record gives: J gene, clone size, V gene, D gene, CDR3 DNA, CDR3 protein. A D gene is named only where the DNA matches it firmly. Not all rows give a size; the values are once, few, many and, for expanded clones, a class.

TRBJ2-5,-,TRBV5-5,TRBD2,TGTGCCAGCAGCTTTAATGCGGGACTAAACCAAGAGACCCAGTACTTC,CASSFNAGLNQETQYF
TRBJ2-7,-,TRBV15,-,TGTGCCACCAGCAGAGATTCAGGCAGGGGATCCTACGAGCAGTACTTC,CATSRDSGRGSYEQYF
TRBJ2-2,-,TRBV29-1,TRBD1,TGCAGCACAGGGGGGCGCACCGGGGAGCTGTTTTTT,CSTGGRTGELFF
TRBJ2-7,few,TRBV7-9,TRBD1,TGTGCCAGCAGCCTCCGGACAGGCTCCTACGAGCAGTACTTC,CASSLRTGSYEQYF
TRBJ1-2,many,TRBV6-6,-,TGTGCCAGCAGTTACGGGCAGGGTGGCTACACCTTC,CASSYGQGGYTF
TRBJ2-5,-,TRBV5-1,TRBD1,TGCGCCAGCAGCTACACCGGGACAGGGGAAGAGACCCAGTACTTC,CASSYTGTGEETQYF
TRBJ1-3,many,TRBV5-1,-,TGCGCCAGCAGCTTACGGGGCCGCGACTCTGGAAACACCATATATTTT,CASSLRGRDSGNTIYF
TRBJ1-1,-,TRBV7-8,-,TGTGCCAGCAGCTTTGGGTCTGTAATCACTGAAGCTTTCTTT,CASSFGSVITEAFF
TRBJ2-3,few,TRBV3-1,TRBD2,TGTGCCAGCAGCCAGAGGACTAGCGGGGGGGCCCAGGGAGATACGCAGTATTTT,CASSQRTSGGAQGDTQYF
TRBJ2-3,-,TRBV9,TRBD1,TGTGCCAGCAGCGTTCGAGGGACAGGGGGCACAGATACGCAGTATTTT,CASSVRGTGGTDTQYF
TRBJ1-5,few,TRBV4-1,-,TGCGCCAGCAGCCAAGATCGGGCCAGCAATCAGCCCCAGCATTTT,CASSQDRASNQPQHF
TRBJ1-2,few,TRBV11-2,TRBD1,TGTGCCAGCAGCTTAGTAGGGGGCCGTACCCCTTACTATGGCTACACCTTC,CASSLVGGRTPYYGYTF
TRBJ2-5,few,TRBV6-2/TRBV6-3,TRBD2,TGTGCCAGCAGCCGGGGACTAGCGGGGATGCGGACCCAGTACTTC,CASSRGLAGMRTQYF
TRBJ2-3,few,TRBV29-1,-,TGCAGCGTTTCCGGGTCCCAATTATCTGGCACAGATACGCAGTATTTT,CSVSGSQLSGTDTQYF
TRBJ1-2,-,TRBV12-3/TRBV12-4,-,TGTGCCAGCAGCATCATGGGTGGCTACACCTTC,CASSIMGGYTF
TRBJ2-1,many,TRBV11-2,-,TGTGCCAGCAGCCTAGGGATCGATGAGCAGTTCTTC,CASSLGIDEQFF
TRBJ1-2,-,TRBV19,-,TGTGCCGGTCAGGGGCCCTTAGGTACTGGCTACACCTTC,CAGQGPLGTGYTF
TRBJ1-4,few,TRBV6-5,-,TGTGCCAGCAGCCCCTATAACAGGGAGGAAAAACTGTTTTTT,CASSPYNREEKLFF
TRBJ2-7,few,TRBV6-1,TRBD1,TGTGCCAGCAGAGGGACAGGGGATTTATCCGAGCAGTACTTC,CASRGTGDLSEQYF
TRBJ2-7,few,TRBV20-1,-,TGCAGTGCCCTCCGGGCCAGAACCTACGAGCAGTACTTC,CSALRARTYEQYF
TRBJ1-1,many,TRBV19,-,TGTGCCAGTAGTAACCATGAGCTCACTGAAGCTTTCTTT,CASSNHELTEAFF
TRBJ1-5,-,TRBV4-1,-,TGCGCCAGCAGCCTTCAGGGGCTGTGGAATCAGCCCCAGCATTTT,CASSLQGLWNQPQHF
TRBJ1-5,many,TRBV28,TRBD1,TGTGCCAGCGCTTCGGGACAGGGGGTCAGTCAGCCCCAGCATTTT,CASASGQGVSQPQHF
TRBJ2-1,few,TRBV18,TRBD2,TGTGCCAGCTCACCACAGGCGGGGGATACGAGCTCCTACAATGAGCAGTTCTTC,CASSPQAGDTSSYNEQFF
TRBJ1-2,once,TRBV6-2/TRBV6-3,-,TGTGCCAGCAGTTACTCCACCTGGGACGGAGACTATGGCTACACCTTC,CASSYSTWDGDYGYTF
TRBJ2-7,-,TRBV12-3/TRBV12-4,TRBD2,TGTGCCAGCAGCGGACTAGCCTCCAACGAGCAGTACTTC,CASSGLASNEQYF
TRBJ2-1,-,TRBV7-9,-,TGTGCCAGCAGCTCTGGGGGAGCAGGGGTATTGGATGAGCAGTTCTTC,CASSSGGAGVLDEQFF
TRBJ1-1,few,TRBV2,-,TGTGCCAGCATTTTAGGGACGATGAACACTGAAGCTTTCTTT,CASILGTMNTEAFF
TRBJ2-5,-,TRBV5-4,TRBD1,TGTGCCAGCAGCCACACCCGACAGGGCGGAGAGACCCAGTACTTC,CASSHTRQGGETQYF
TRBJ1-3,few,TRBV24-1,-,TGTGCCACCAGTGCTGGAAACACCATATATTTT,CATSAGNTIYF
TRBJ2-1,-,TRBV2,-,TGTGCCAGCAGCGAACAGGGTCCTAGCTCCTACAATGAGCAGTTCTTC,CASSEQGPSSYNEQFF
TRBJ1-2,-,TRBV5-1,-,TGCGCCAGCAGCTTGAGGGCAGGGAGTGACTATGGCTACACCTTC,CASSLRAGSDYGYTF
TRBJ1-4,-,TRBV7-9,-,TGTGCCAGCAGCTTAGGCTACGCAAAAAAACTGTTTTTT,CASSLGYAKKLFF
TRBJ2-1,few,TRBV20-1,-,TGCAGTGCACCCAGATTCGGGGGAAGCTCCTACAATGAGCAGTTCTTC,CSAPRFGGSSYNEQFF
TRBJ1-1,-,TRBV5-1,TRBD1,TGCGCCAGCAGTCCGGGACAGGGGCTTGAAGCTTTCTTT,CASSPGQGLEAFF
TRBJ2-1,many,TRBV5-1,-,TGCGCCAGCAGCTTGGTGGTGAGGAGCTCCTACAATGAGCAGTTCTTC,CASSLVVRSSYNEQFF
TRBJ1-4,-,TRBV11-2,-,TGTGCCAGCAGCATAGGGGGGTATCAGAAACTGTTTTTT,CASSIGGYQKLFF
TRBJ2-5,few,TRBV29-1,-,TGCAGCGTTGCCCCGGGATACCAAGAGACCCAGTACTTC,CSVAPGYQETQYF
TRBJ2-2,-,TRBV7-9,-,TGTGCCACCTTAACAGGGAACACCGGGGAGCTGTTTTTT,CATLTGNTGELFF
TRBJ2-2,many,TRBV12-3/TRBV12-4,-,TGTGCCAGCAGCTTGTCCGGGGAGCTGTTTTTT,CASSLSGELFF
TRBJ2-6,-,TRBV29-1,-,TGCAGCGTCGCGGGGGGAGGGGGCCTTTCTGGGGCCAACGTCCTGACTTTC,CSVAGGGGLSGANVLTF
TRBJ1-1,few,TRBV4-3,-,TGCGCCAGCAGCCAAGATACAGGGCGTAGGGACACTGAAGCTTTCTTT,CASSQDTGRRDTEAFF
TRBJ2-2,few,TRBV28,-,TGTGCCAGCAGTTTACGGGCTGGAGGAGCGAACACCGGGGAGCTGTTTTTT,CASSLRAGGANTGELFF
TRBJ2-5,few,TRBV7-9,TRBD2,TGTGCCAGCAGCTTAGCCGTTGTAGCGGGGGAAGAGACCCAGTACTTC,CASSLAVVAGEETQYF
TRBJ2-2,few,TRBV12-3/TRBV12-4,-,TGTGCCAGCAGTTTAGGCGGGACTTACACCGGGGAGCTGTTTTTT,CASSLGGTYTGELFF
TRBJ2-3,-,TRBV25-1,TRBD2,TGTGCCAGCAGAGGGTCCGGGGGAGGGGTCACAGATACGCAGTATTTT,CASRGSGGGVTDTQYF
TRBJ2-1,many,TRBV19,TRBD2,TGTGCCAGTAGTATCAGGCGGGGGGGCAGGGATGAGCAGTTCTTC,CASSIRRGGRDEQFF
TRBJ2-3,-,TRBV10-3,TRBD2,TGTGCCATCAACCGGGGGGGCCTAAGTACGCAGTATTTT,CAINRGGLSTQYF
TRBJ1-6,few,TRBV5-1,-,TGCGCCAGCAGCTTGGCCGAGGGAGGCAATTCACCCCTCCACTTT,CASSLAEGGNSPLHF
TRBJ2-3,-,TRBV20-1,TRBD1,TGCAGTGCTAGTCGGGACAGTCTCACAGATACGCAGTATTTT,CSASRDSLTDTQYF
TRBJ1-6,few,TRBV10-3,-,TGTGCCATCAGTGGGACAGATTCACCCCTCCACTTT,CAISGTDSPLHF
TRBJ2-3,-,TRBV20-1,-,TGCAGTGCTAGGGCCCACGGCGCAGATACGCAGTATTTT,CSARAHGADTQYF
TRBJ1-2,few,TRBV7-2,TRBD1,TGTGCCAGCAGCGCTCAGGGACAGGGGGCCAACTATGGCTACACCTTC,CASSAQGQGANYGYTF
TRBJ2-3,-,TRBV9,TRBD2,TGTGCCAGCAGCCGGCCGGGACTAGCGCCAGATACGCAGTATTTT,CASSRPGLAPDTQYF
TRBJ2-1,many,TRBV29-1,-,TGCAGCGTTGAAGATCGATACATCCATGAGCAGTTCTTC,CSVEDRYIHEQFF
TRBJ2-1,-,TRBV7-2,-,TGTGCCAGCAGCCGCGGTAGGTACAATGAGCAGTTCTTC,CASSRGRYNEQFF
TRBJ1-2,-,TRBV7-2,-,TGTGCCAGCAGCTCGCTTTACCCACCGGCAGGGCATAAGGTCTTCACCTTC,CASSSLYPPAGHKVFTF
TRBJ1-5,-,TRBV5-6,-,TGTGCCAGCAGCTTGTTGACAGGCAATCAGCCCCAGCATTTT,CASSLLTGNQPQHF
TRBJ2-3,-,TRBV7-8,-,TGTGCCAGCAGCTTAGACGGCAGGGCTACAGATACGCAGTATTTT,CASSLDGRATDTQYF
TRBJ1-1,many,TRBV12-3/TRBV12-4,TRBD1,TGTGCCAGCAGCATGGGGACAGCGGAAGCTTTCTTT,CASSMGTAEAFF